Sequencing of this T cell receptor (beta chain) was carried out in a study of control samples from healthy donors and cancer patients. Measured with immunoSEQ multiplex PCR; TCRdb has only the in-frame clones, and not every one. The profile shows roughly 170,000 clones, 85% to 95% of them singletons. The V and J ends lost 3 bases and 3 bases, in that order; junction bases with no gene match: 5. Germline CDR1 reads SGHRS; CDR2 reads YFSETQ. The CDR3 is 17 residues long. The TCR sequence derives from a woman aged 18-29 years in good health. This chain uses TRBV5-1 with TRBJ2-1; 14 bases map to TRBD2. Material: blood. CDR3 bases: TGCGCCAGCAGCTGGGGGACTAGCGGGGGATTCTACAATGAGCAGTTCTTC. Amino acid sequence: CASSWGTSGGFYNEQFF. The complete variable domain, with remaining parts taken from reference TRBV5-1 and TRBJ2-1, reads KAGVTQTPRYLIKTRGQQVTLSCSPISGHRSVSWYQQTPGQGLQFLFEYFSETQRNKGNFPGRFSGRQFSNSRSEMNVSTLELGDSALYLCASSWGTSGGFYNEQFFGPGTRLTVL.